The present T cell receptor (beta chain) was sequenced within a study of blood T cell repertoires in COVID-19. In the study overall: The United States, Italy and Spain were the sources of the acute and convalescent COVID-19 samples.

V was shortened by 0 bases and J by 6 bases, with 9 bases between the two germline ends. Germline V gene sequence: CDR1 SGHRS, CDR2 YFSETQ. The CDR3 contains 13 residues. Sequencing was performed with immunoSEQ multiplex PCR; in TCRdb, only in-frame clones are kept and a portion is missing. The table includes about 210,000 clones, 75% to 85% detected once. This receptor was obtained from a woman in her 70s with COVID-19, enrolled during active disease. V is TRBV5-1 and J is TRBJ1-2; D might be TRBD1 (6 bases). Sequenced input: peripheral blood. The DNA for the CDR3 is TGCGCCAGCAGCTTGGCAGGGGTAGATGGCTACACCTTC. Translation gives CASSLAGVDGYTF.